These 4 T cell receptor beta chains came from one sample sequenced in a study of cytomegalovirus exposure and HLA in healthy donors. Use of 60 Vbeta and 13 Jbeta primers characterized the PCR. The method was immunoSEQ multiplex PCR; TCRdb's version includes in-frame clones alone and lacks a portion of them. The table records roughly 200,000 clones, more than 70% of them present only once. The sequenced material came from PBMCs. The receptors stem from a man aged 35 to 55 in good health and CMV-seropositive.

The rearrangement joins TRBV27 to TRBJ2-3; 9 bases match TRBD1. V trimming: 6 bases; J trimming: 10 bases; junction bases outside the gene matches: 17. There are 16 residues in the CDR3. From germline, CDR1 is MNHEY and CDR2 SMNVEV (reference sequence). The CDR3 nucleotides read TGTGCCAGCAGCTGGGGACAGGGACCAGAACGGGATGCGCAGTATTTT. Amino acid sequence: CASSWGQGPERDAQYF.

The chain recombines TRBV5-1 with TRBJ1-6; D not certain. Trimming removed 1 base at V and 7 bases at J, with 6 bases between. Germline values: CDR1 SGHRS, CDR2 YFSETQ. This CDR3 spans 13 amino acids. The CDR3 coding sequence is TGCGCCAGCAGCTTGAACACGAATTCACCCCTCCACTTT. Translated: CASSLNTNSPLHF.

This chain joins TRBV7-2 and TRBJ2-1, with D uncertain. V was cut by 5 bases and J by 3 bases, with 5 bases left in between. The V gene's germline CDR1 is SGHTA and CDR2 FQGNSA. The CDR3 totals 12 residues. The CDR3 region is CASSVNYNEQFF. Written as DNA, the CDR3 is TGTGCCAGCAGCGTCAACTACAATGAGCAGTTCTTC.

CDR3 in DNA: TGTGCCAGCAGTTGGACAGGCGGGGCGGATGGCTACACCTTC. It codes for CASSWTGGADGYTF. The rearrangement links TRBV27 to TRBJ1-2; 7 positions agree with TRBD1. V shed 4 bases and J 6 bases; nucleotides not matched to a gene: 8. This CDR3 comprises 14 residues. Germline CDR1 and CDR2: MNHEY and SMNVEV (reference sequence).